This TCR beta chain stems from a study of OX40 agonist ivuxolimab in advanced cancers. Study-level background: An agonistic human IgG2 monoclonal antibody against OX40 (CD134) was given. Regarding the study as a whole: The authors also found low normalized T-cell clonal expansion in some nonresponders. Among the lowest peripheral clonal expansion occurred in 0.1-3.0 mg/kg partial responders.

Turning to this clone: No antigen is known for it.

V gave up 5 bases and J gave up 3 bases; unmatched junction bases: 8. Germline CDR1 and CDR2: SGHTA and FQGNSA. The CDR3 loop spans 15 amino acids. The repertoire was sequenced with immunoSEQ multiplex PCR; TCRdb's copy has only in-frame clones and lacks some. The data show around 83,000 clones, over 75% seen once. The source of this sequence is an adult with an advanced solid tumor such as melanoma, head and neck, liver or kidney cancer. The starting material was CD4+ or CD8+ T cells sorted from blood, obtained in a trial of the OX40 agonist ivuxolimab. The V and J genes are TRBV7-2 and TRBJ2-3; 7 bases agree with TRBD2. Here the CDR3 reads CASSPTSSETDTQYF. CDR3 bases: TGTGCCAGCAGCCCGACTAGCTCGGAGACAGATACGCAGTATTTT.